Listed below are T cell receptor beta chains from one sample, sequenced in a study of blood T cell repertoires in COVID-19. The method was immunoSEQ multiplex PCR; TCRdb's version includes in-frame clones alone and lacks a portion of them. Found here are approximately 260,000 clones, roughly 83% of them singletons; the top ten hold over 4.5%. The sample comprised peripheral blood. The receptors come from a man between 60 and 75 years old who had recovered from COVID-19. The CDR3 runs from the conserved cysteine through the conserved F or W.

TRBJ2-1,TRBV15,CATSRDAASGSYEQFF
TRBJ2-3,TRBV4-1,CASSQIADTQYF
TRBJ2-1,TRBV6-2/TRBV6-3,CASSNSAVTSYNEQFF
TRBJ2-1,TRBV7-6,CASSSGGRALRDEQFF
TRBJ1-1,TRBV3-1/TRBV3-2,CASSPGRRTGEAFF
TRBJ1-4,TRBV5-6,CASSSGDRAGEKLFF
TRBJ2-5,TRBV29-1,CSVKTGGFATQYF
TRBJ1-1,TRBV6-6,CASSPGDSLIMNTEAFF
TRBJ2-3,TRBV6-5,CASSILAGGTDTQYF
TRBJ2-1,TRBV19,CASRGTAYNEQFF
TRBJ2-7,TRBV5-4,CASSLAGGPYEQYF
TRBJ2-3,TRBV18,CASSPGTGATDTQYF
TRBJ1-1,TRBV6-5,CASSLHYTEAFF
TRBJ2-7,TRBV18,CASSPNARDRVSYEQYF
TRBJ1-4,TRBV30,CAWSVIDRMKGLFF
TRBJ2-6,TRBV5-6,CASRGQGSRTGANVLTF
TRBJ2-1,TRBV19,CASSTTRASGFRYNEQFF
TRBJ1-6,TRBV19,CASTEGGIRGSPLHF
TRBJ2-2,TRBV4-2,CASSLGTGANTGELFF
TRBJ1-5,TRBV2,CASRRGGSQPQHF
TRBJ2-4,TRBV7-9,CASSQAGQLAKNIQYF
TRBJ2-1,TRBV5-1,CASSFYGTSGRSHEQFF
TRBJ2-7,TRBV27,CASSVNRGLEQYF
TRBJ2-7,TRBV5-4,CASRAGTSGTQNGEQYF
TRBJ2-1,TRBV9,CASSVGLAGGEQFF
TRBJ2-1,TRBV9,CASSPQQLSNEQFF
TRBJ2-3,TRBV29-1,CSVVTSHTDTQYF
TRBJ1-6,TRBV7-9,CASSFPGDNSPLHF
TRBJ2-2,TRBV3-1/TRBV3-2,CASSQDRGSTGELFF
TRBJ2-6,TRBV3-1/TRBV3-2,CASSRPTGGPGANVLTF
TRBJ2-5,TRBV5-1,CASSLEGASQETQYF
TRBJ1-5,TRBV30,CAWSETGLRSWNQPQHF
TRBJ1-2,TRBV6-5,CASSYGQSYGYTF
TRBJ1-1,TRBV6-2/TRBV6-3,CASSYARDTEAFF
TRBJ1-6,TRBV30,CAWRSLSSYNSPLHF
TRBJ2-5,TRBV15,CATSRAGLAKETQYF
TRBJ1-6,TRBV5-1,CASNELGSPLHF
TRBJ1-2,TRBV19,CASVAGTGNMYGYTF
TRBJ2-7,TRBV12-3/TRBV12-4,CASSLGSYEQYF
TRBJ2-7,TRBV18,CASSPLGQGKEGEQYF
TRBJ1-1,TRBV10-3,CAISDRREFEAFF
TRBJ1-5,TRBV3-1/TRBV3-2,CASSLGGSNQPQHF
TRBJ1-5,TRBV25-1,CASSESNQPQHF
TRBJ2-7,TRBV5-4,CASSLTGGYEQYF
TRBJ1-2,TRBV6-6,CASRDSLDTYGYTF
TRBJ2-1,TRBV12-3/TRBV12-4,CASSQGPEQFF
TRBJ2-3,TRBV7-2,CASSLVRADTQYF
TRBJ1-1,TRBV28,CASSLYTQGAFF
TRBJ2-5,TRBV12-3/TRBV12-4,CASSPSGEETQYF
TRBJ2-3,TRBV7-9,CASSFSRDFSTDTQYF
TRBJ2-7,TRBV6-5,CASSPRQGGTGEQYF
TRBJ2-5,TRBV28,CASTLGVAGGRETQYF
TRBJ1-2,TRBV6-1,CASSEAGIRYGYTF
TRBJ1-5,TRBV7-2,CASSLVGRLNQPQHF
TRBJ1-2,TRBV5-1,CASSLDGGTGYGYTF
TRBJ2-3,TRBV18,CASSPSGTSGRTDTQYF
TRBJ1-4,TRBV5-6,CASKGTADEKLFF
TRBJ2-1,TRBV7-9,CASSLGQGGFF
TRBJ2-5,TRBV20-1,CSASGGGDQETQYF
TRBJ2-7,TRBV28,CASSRQGAEGEQYF